A single T cell receptor (beta chain) is shown here with its context. This clone was seen more than once but under ten times. The antigen it binds to is not known. There are no base qualities to consult, and no much larger clone falls within one base. This entry belongs to a study of cytomegalovirus exposure and HLA in healthy donors (dated by TCRdb to the late 2010s). Study-level background: According to a later analysis, the 120 or so validation repertoires were produced on the same platform as the 666 repertoires of the first cohort. The study aimed to test whether cataloging public T cell receptors could reveal signatures of past pathogen exposure. A separate validation cohort of roughly 120 different subjects was used in addition to the 666-subject first cohort. To predict cytomegalovirus infection status, the study brought together high-throughput TCR immunosequencing, statistical association of individual TCRs with disease status, and machine learning.

Receptor libraries were prepared by the immunoSEQ multiplex PCR assay. As for the original processing: A statistical classification framework was built to diagnose cytomegalovirus status from the catalog of TCR beta chain sequences. The table was pulled from immuneACCESS by TCRdb, which kept in-frame rearrangements only. Such tables lose some clones; where checked, under half of the loss comes from unresolved V genes, and the rest has no known cause. From that table come the V and J calls and clone size; the DNA was used to work out D and trimming. The sample yields about 160,000 clones; just under 90% were counted once. In total, the top ten clones hold under 4.5% of the sample. General findings and caveats noted by the study authors: Of the cluster scores, approximately 95% were above 0 in a later analysis, which found that TCRs clustered in the first cohort also tended to co-occur in the 120 validation repertoires. The validation cohort had no HLA typing available for a later analysis, so co-occurrence within that cohort was assessed over all 130 or so repertoires. Three of the identified cytomegalovirus-associated TCR beta chains were confirmed in vitro to be specific for cytomegalovirus antigens. According to the authors, the approach could potentially be generalized to other disease states and immunological phenotypes. The study gave a list of under 200 TCR beta chains associated with cytomegalovirus. Most TCR sequences were observed very rarely across donors, whereas some public TCRs were present in many individuals. The classifier was reported to diagnose cytomegalovirus status with high specificity and sensitivity in both the original and validation cohorts.

The donors belonged to the validation cohort of approximately 130 subjects, which was separate from the approximately 700-subject first cohort. Germline trimming: 6 bases from V, 4 bases from J; junction bases outside gene matches: 9. Inclusive of the bounding cysteine and phenylalanine, the CDR3 is 15 residues long. The retained sequence is limited to the CDR3, 45 bases, with the frame set at the first base. Based on the germline V gene (reference sequence), the CDR1 and CDR2 sequences are LNHDA and SQIVND. The V and J genes are TRBV19 and TRBJ1-2; 9 central bases correspond to TRBD1. The sample taken for sequencing was PBMCs. The clonotype comes from a man younger than 30 in good health and CMV-seropositive. In nucleotides, the sequence is TGTGCCAGTAGGACCTCGACAGGGGGGGCCTATGGCTACACCTTC. It translates to CASRTSTGGAYGYTF.